The 14 T cell receptor beta chains listed next were all sequenced from one sample in a study of blood T cell repertoires in COVID-19. Assay: immunoSEQ multiplex PCR; the TCRdb copy retains only in-frame clones and omits some. This repertoire shows around 20,000 clones, approximately 95% found once; its top ten account for over 4%. The specimen was peripheral blood. These receptors all stem from a woman aged 45-60 years with active COVID-19.

V is TRBV4-2 and J is TRBJ1-2; 8 nucleotides match TRBD1. The germline V gene encodes CDR1 LGHNA and CDR2 YNFKEQ. Losses at the gene ends were 3 bases for V and 8 bases for J; bases not matched to a gene: 5. CDR3 length: 13 residues. In DNA, the CDR3 is TGTGCCAGCAGCCAGGACGGGACAGGCGGCTACACCTTC. Amino acid sequence: CASSQDGTGGYTF.

The gene calls are TRBV19 and TRBJ2-7, with a possible D match to TRBD2 (7 bases). V was cut by 5 bases and J by 5 bases, with 16 bases left in between. The CDR3 consists of 14 residues. Germline-derived CDR1 and CDR2 are LNHDA and SQIVND (reference sequence). The CDR3 DNA is TGTGCCAGTAGTCCGTGGGGGGGGGCCGACGAGCAGTACTTC. Encoded protein: CASSPWGGADEQYF. Drawing the rest from reference TRBV19 and TRBJ2-7, the complete variable domain is DGGITQSPKYLFRKEGQNVTLSCEQNLNHDAMYWYRQDPGQGLRLIYYSQIVNDFQKGDIAEGYSVSREKKESFPLTVTSAQKNPTAFYLCASSPWGGADEQYFGPGTRLTVT.

This rearrangement joins TRBV19 to TRBJ1-5; D is perhaps TRBD1 (5 bases). CDR3 length: 14 amino acids. The germline V gene encodes CDR1 LNHDA and CDR2 SQIVND (reference sequence). V gave up 4 bases and J gave up 10 bases, with 17 bases separating them. This CDR3 is CASSTGKKFDPQHF. The CDR3 DNA reads TGTGCCAGTAGTACAGGGAAGAAGTTTGATCCCCAGCATTTT. Variable domain in full (rest from reference TRBV19 and TRBJ1-5): DGGITQSPKYLFRKEGQNVTLSCEQNLNHDAMYWYRQDPGQGLRLIYYSQIVNDFQKGDIAEGYSVSREKKESFPLTVTSAQKNPTAFYLCASSTGKKFDPQHFGDGTRLSIL.

This clone has only a few counts. V gene TRBV7-8 combines with J gene TRBJ1-6; D remains ambiguous. Trimming took off 0 bases at V and 9 bases at J, with 6 bases between the two ends. The CDR3 has 13 amino acids. Germline-derived CDR1 and CDR2 are SGHVS and FQNEAQ. This chain's CDR3 is CASSLAEGSPLHF. DNA for the CDR3: TGTGCCAGCAGCTTAGCGGAGGGTTCACCCCTCCACTTT.

The chain links TRBV6-6 to TRBJ1-2, with a weak D call TRBD1 (6 bases). The V gene's germline CDR1 is MNHNY and CDR2 SVGAGI (reference sequence). This CDR3 region has 13 residues. Deletions cut 7 bases from V and 5 bases from J, with 14 bases between. The CDR3 sequence: CASNHREGYGYTF. The DNA of the CDR3 is TGTGCCAGCAATCACAGGGAGGGGTATGGCTACACCTTC.

The chain has TRBV4-1 and TRBJ1-3; no clear D gene. Germline CDR1 and CDR2: MGHRA and YSYEKL. V was pared by 2 bases and J by 1 base, with 6 bases between. The CDR3 is 14 amino acids. In DNA form, the CDR3 reads TGCGCCAGCAGCCAATCGGGATCTGGAAACACCATATATTTT. Translating gives CASSQSGSGNTIYF.

V and J are TRBV28 and TRBJ2-2, with 9 bases identical to TRBD2. Germline V gene data show CDR1 as MDHEN and CDR2 as SYDVKM. CDR3 length: 14 amino acids. After removal of 7 bases from V and 3 bases from J, the junction contained 3 bases not matched to a gene. CDR3 nucleotide sequence: TGTGCCAGCAAGGTAGCGGGAGACACCGGGGAGCTGTTTTTT. This encodes CASKVAGDTGELFF. The full variable domain, completed using reference TRBV28 and TRBJ2-2, is DVKVTQSSRYLVKRTGEKVFLECVQDMDHENMFWYRQDPGLGLRLIYFSYDVKMKEKGDIPEGYSVSREKKERFSLILESASTNQTSMYLCASKVAGDTGELFFGEGSRLTVL.

The CDR3 region is CASGTSGSTDTQYF. The CDR3 nucleotides are TGTGCCAGTGGAACTAGCGGCAGCACAGATACGCAGTATTTT. V gene TRBV28 combines with J gene TRBJ2-3; 8 nucleotides agree with TRBD2. The CDR3 is 14 amino acids. The germline gives CDR1 MDHEN, CDR2 SYDVKM. The V segment lost 9 bases and the J segment 0 bases; nucleotides outside the gene matches: 5.

The chain recombines TRBV3-1 (or the pseudogene TRBV3-2) with TRBJ2-3, with TRBD2 identical over 7 bases. CDR1 and CDR2 (germline): LGHDT, YNNKEL (reference sequence). There are 15 residues in the CDR3. Trimming took 7 bases from V and 5 from J; bases not matched to a gene: 12. The CDR3 reads CASTARGGSGDTQYF. DNA for the CDR3: TGTGCCAGCACTGCAAGGGGCGGGAGCGGAGATACGCAGTATTTT.

The rearrangement joins TRBV6-5 to TRBJ1-5, with D unclear. This CDR3 has 13 residues. The germline CDR1 and CDR2 sequences are MNHEY and SVGAGI. V was cut by 5 bases and J by 1 base, with 6 bases left in between. The CDR3 loop is CASSRESNQPQHF. In nucleotides, the CDR3 is TGTGCCAGCAGTCGGGAGAGCAATCAGCCCCAGCATTTT.

The rearrangement joins TRBV5-4 to TRBJ2-1; TRBD2 aligns across 7 bases. Germline loops: CDR1 SGHNT, CDR2 YYREEE (reference sequence). The CDR3 has 16 amino acids. Trimming at V came to 2 bases and at J to 0 bases, leaving 5 bases not matched to a gene. The CDR3 region is CASSLPSGNSYNEQFF. CDR3 DNA: TGTGCCAGCAGCTTACCTAGCGGCAACTCCTACAATGAGCAGTTCTTC.

This clone is a singleton in its sample. The chain combines TRBV5-1 with TRBJ1-1; 7 bases are shared with TRBD1. The CDR3 runs to 14 residues. CDR1 SGHRS and CDR2 YFSETQ come from the germline V gene. J gave up 1 base and V 4 bases, and 4 bases lay outside the gene matches. The CDR3 DNA sequence: TGCGCCAGCAGCACACAGGGGAGGAACACTGAAGCTTTCTTT. Residues: CASSTQGRNTEAFF. Filled out from reference TRBV5-1 and TRBJ1-1, the complete variable domain reads KAGVTQTPRYLIKTRGQQVTLSCSPISGHRSVSWYQQTPGQGLQFLFEYFSETQRNKGNFPGRFSGRQFSNSRSEMNVSTLELGDSALYLCASSTQGRNTEAFFGQGTRLTVV.

The CDR3 coding sequence is TGTGCCTGGAAAGGGACAGCCAATTCACCCCTCCACTTT. Translating it yields CAWKGTANSPLHF. The J gene is TRBJ1-6, the V gene TRBV30, with 7 bases matching TRBD1. Germline lookup yields CDR1 GTSNPN and CDR2 SVGIG (reference sequence). V was pared by 4 bases and J by 7 bases, with 4 bases of the junction left unmatched. CDR3 length: 13 amino acids.

This rearrangement joins TRBV10-1 to TRBJ1-1; TRBD1 aligns across 9 bases. The germline CDR1 and CDR2 sequences are WNHNN and SYGVQD (reference sequence). V was clipped by 0 bases and J by 5 bases; unmatched bases: 4. This CDR3 is built from 15 residues. For the CDR3, the DNA is TGCGCCAGCAGTGAGTCCGGGACAGGGAGGACTGAAGCTTTCTTT. It encodes CASSESGTGRTEAFF.